Listed here is a single TCR beta chain. The germline V gene has CDR1 GTSNPN and CDR2 SVGIG (reference sequence). The length of the CDR3 is 15 residues. With 0 bases removed from V and 3 bases from J, the gap between germline ends came to 15 bases. These data belong to a study of blood T cell repertoires in COVID-19. Only in-frame clones appear in the TCRdb table, and some are missing; sequencing was by immunoSEQ multiplex PCR. This table holds about 100,000 clones, around 82% found once. The sequenced material came from peripheral blood. This chain uses TRBV30 with TRBJ2-7, with a tentative D call TRBD1 (6 bases). This TCR came from a man aged 55-75 years with acute or convalescent COVID-19. The DNA for the CDR3 is TGTGCCTGGAGTGTAGCCAGGGGCGCCATCTACGAGCAGTACTTC. Translating it yields CAWSVARGAIYEQYF.